The rows below give T cell receptor beta chains drawn from one sample of a study of blood T cell repertoires in COVID-19. Generated by immunoSEQ multiplex PCR, the TCRdb table keeps only in-frame clones and is missing some. The table shows about 68,000 clones, with 75% to 95% occurring only once. Material: peripheral blood. The receptors shown here come from a human donor in a cohort sampled during active COVID-19. Each CDR3 is given without its conserved first and last residue. Each record gives: V gene, J gene, CDR3 protein.

TRBV6-5	TRBJ2-2	ASRGTSGHGELF
TRBV10-3	TRBJ1-2	AISDEKGAGGYT
TRBV7-9	TRBJ2-7	ASNPSGGLSYEQY
TRBV10-2	TRBJ2-1	ASSEGRLEQF
TRBV2	TRBJ2-5	ASSVEETQY
TRBV19	TRBJ2-3	ASSIRQGFTDTQY
TRBV27	TRBJ1-2	ASSFEGAGGYT
TRBV7-9	TRBJ1-5	ASSPDSVNQPQH
TRBV12-3/TRBV12-4	TRBJ1-2	ASSFRAGYT
TRBV28	TRBJ2-7	ASSLLTPYEQY
TRBV11-2	TRBJ1-2	ASSLDAGYGS
TRBV27	TRBJ1-3	ASSLGQPFSGNTIY
TRBV5-1	TRBJ2-5	ASSYRQGQETQY
TRBV6-5	TRBJ1-5	ASSYSGVGQPQH
TRBV10-2	TRBJ2-1	ASRGQSIPYNEQF
TRBV10-2	TRBJ1-3	ASGGTGESGNTIY
TRBV19	TRBJ1-2	ASSLRDRGYGYT
TRBV20-1	TRBJ2-1	SAENFDEQF
TRBV11-1	TRBJ2-5	ASSSRQAWETQY
TRBV7-9	TRBJ1-6	ASSLDGNSPLH
TRBV2	TRBJ2-7	ASSHETNEQY
TRBV28	TRBJ2-5	ASSEMGGETQY
TRBV19	TRBJ2-5	ASSLSGALQETQY
TRBV10-1	TRBJ2-2	ASSRTSAVGELF
TRBV18	TRBJ1-1	ASSSPGLDTEAF
TRBV29-1	TRBJ2-2	SVGEHGGELF
TRBV5-6	TRBJ2-5	ASSLGLAGGSQETQY
TRBV10-1	TRBJ2-1	ATQGGSQGNEQF
TRBV12-5	TRBJ2-5	ASGSGTGGSFLQETQY
TRBV7-8	TRBJ1-3	ASRPTGAGNTIY
TRBV2	TRBJ1-4	ASSGRGTGNEKLF
TRBV11-2	TRBJ2-7	ASSLERGGSIH
TRBV5-1	TRBJ1-2	ASSPQGTGPTNYGYT
TRBV28	TRBJ1-5	ASSLGQGYQPQH
TRBV29-1	TRBJ2-1	SDRRDRGYNEQF
TRBV5-1	TRBJ2-3	ASSGTGPTITDTQY
TRBV25-1	TRBJ2-5	ASSDSSVRVAETQY
TRBV7-6	TRBJ2-3	ASSQQGTDTQY
TRBV27	TRBJ2-2	ASSFGGGNTGELF
TRBV27	TRBJ2-7	ASSFLTSGGDLFYEQY
TRBV10-2	TRBJ1-1	ATHPRGGGTEAF
TRBV5-4	TRBJ1-6	ASSLGQGNNSPLH
TRBV7-9	TRBJ2-5	ASSLGVTRDLARETQY
TRBV5-1	TRBJ1-2	ASSSRTGGVDGYT
TRBV7-2	TRBJ2-1	ASSLDGGDYNEQF
TRBV5-6	TRBJ1-6	ASSLYTGGSSYNSPLH
TRBV11-3	TRBJ2-3	ASSFGSSGGTDTQY
TRBV6-2/TRBV6-3	TRBJ1-1	ASSKLPGQGQRGNTEAF
TRBV28	TRBJ1-2	ASRSGRGYT
TRBV29-1	TRBJ2-5	SAEWGQGQETQY
TRBV19	TRBJ1-4	ASSITGTGNEKLF
TRBV11-2	TRBJ2-6	ASSNGQGSSGANVLT
TRBV12-5	TRBJ2-7	ASGLPGDRGYEQY
TRBV3-1/TRBV3-2	TRBJ1-5	ASSHETGGSNQPQH
TRBV28	TRBJ2-2	ASRWDRDTGELF
TRBV10-1	TRBJ2-2	ASSGGGSGELF
TRBV6-1	TRBJ2-1	ASSDSWGGEQF
TRBV27	TRBJ2-6	ASSLSQGISGANVLT